This entry lists 30 T cell receptor beta chains sequenced from one sample in a study of cytotoxic CD8 clonotypes in ibrutinib-treated CLL. The method was immunoSEQ multiplex PCR; TCRdb's version includes in-frame clones alone and lacks a portion of them. This table has about 300,000 clones, approximately 79% appearing once. The material sequenced was PBMCs, taken at disease progression, from a patient treated with ibrutinib. The receptors here all came from a human donor with chronic lymphocytic leukemia.

This clone occurred a few times. The rearrangement joins TRBV29-1 to TRBJ2-5; 7 positions match TRBD2. Germline V gene data show CDR1 as SQVTM and CDR2 as ANQGSEA. The CDR3 is 15 residues long. V lost 4 bases to trimming and J lost 0 bases; unmatched junction nucleotides: 8. The CDR3 bases are TGCAGCGTTGTAGCGGGTAAAGTCTACCAAGAGACCCAGTACTTC. Translating it yields CSVVAGKVYQETQYF.

The chain uses TRBV9 and TRBJ2-5, with 7 positions matching TRBD1. CDR3 length equals 14 residues. Germline CDR1 reads SGDLS; CDR2 reads YYNGEE. V lost 3 bases and J lost 3; bases outside the gene matches: 5. The CDR3 protein is CASSARDSKETQYF. For the CDR3, the DNA is TGTGCCAGCAGCGCACGGGACAGCAAAGAGACCCAGTACTTC.

The chain combines TRBV15 with TRBJ1-2; D is perhaps TRBD1 (5 bases). From germline, CDR1 is LNHNV and CDR2 YYDKDF (reference sequence). Trimming removed 1 base from V and 5 bases from J, with 11 bases in between. The CDR3 runs to 14 residues. CDR3 region: CATSRVGDSYGYTF. The DNA for the CDR3 is TGTGCCACCAGCAGAGTGGGAGACAGTTATGGCTACACCTTC.

Note on this clone: The junction shows a germline mismatch at one end, possibly a read error. The chain uses TRBV7-9 and TRBJ1-6, with 7 bases fitting TRBD1. The germline gives CDR1 SEHNR, CDR2 FQNEAQ (reference sequence). The CDR3 runs to 11 residues. As DNA, the CDR3 is TGTGCCACCCTCCGGGACAGCGGAATTTTATTT. This codes for CATLRDSGILF. Complete variable domain (other parts from reference TRBV7-9 and TRBJ1-6): DTGVSQNPRHKITKRGQNVTFRCDPISEHNRLYWYRQTLGQGPEFLTYFQNEAQLEKSRLLSDRFSAERPKGSFSTLEIQRTEQGDSAMYLCATLRDSGILFGNGTRLTVT.

This sequence joins TRBV6-1 and TRBJ1-2; D call uncertain. Trimming removed 4 bases from V and 8 bases from J, with 17 bases in between. Germline V gene sequence: CDR1 MNHNS, CDR2 SASEGT. The CDR3 spans 14 residues. The CDR3 bases are TGTGCCAGCAGTGGAGAGACGAGCGCACTAGGCTACACCTTC. Translating it yields CASSGETSALGYTF.

This clone was observed a handful of times. Here the CDR3 DNA reads TGTGCCAGCAGTTCGGGGCTTGGGGCAGATACGCAGTATTTT. Amino acids: CASSSGLGADTQYF. The chain links TRBV27 to TRBJ2-3; D is possibly TRBD1 or TRBD2 (5 bases each). The CDR3 consists of 14 residues. Trimming cost V 4 bases and J 4 bases, with 12 bases left between them. Germline CDR1 MNHEY, CDR2 SMNVEV (reference sequence).

V is TRBV5-6 and J is TRBJ2-7, with unresolved D. The ends were cut back, 0 bases at V and 4 bases at J, with 17 bases in the middle. CDR1 and CDR2 (germline): SGHDT, YYEEEE. The CDR3 extends over 16 amino acids. The CDR3 is CASSLDLGRKAYEQYF. The CDR3 coding sequence is TGTGCCAGCAGCTTGGACCTGGGTCGTAAGGCATACGAGCAGTACTTC.

The J gene is TRBJ1-2, the V gene TRBV28; no clear D. The CDR3 is made up of 14 amino acids. Germline V gene data show CDR1 as MDHEN and CDR2 as SYDVKM. The germline V and J ends were trimmed by 3 bases and 0 bases, with 8 bases remaining between them. For the CDR3, the DNA is TGTGCCAGCAGTTTTATTAGGGCTAACTATGGCTACACCTTC. Its protein is CASSFIRANYGYTF.

The rearrangement links TRBV11-2 to TRBJ2-2, with 8 bases matching TRBD1. This CDR3 region has 18 residues. From germline, CDR1 is SGHAT and CDR2 FQNNGV. The trim removed 3 bases at V and 1 base at J, leaving 10 bases unmatched. Written as DNA, the CDR3 is TGTGCCAGCAGCTTTTGGGCCCTCAGGGGGCGGAACACCGGGGAGCTGTTTTTT. Translating gives CASSFWALRGRNTGELFF.

The J gene is TRBJ1-5, the V gene TRBV10-3; a weak D match, TRBD1 (5 bases). The CDR3 runs 14 residues. Germline CDR1 and CDR2: ENHRY and SYGVKD. The V end lost 6 bases, the J end lost 7 bases, and 16 bases lay between the germline ends. DNA of the CDR3: TGTGCCATCAGCGGGGGAGGACGGGGGCAGCCCCAGCATTTT. Residues: CAISGGGRGQPQHF.

V gene TRBV5-1 combines with J gene TRBJ1-2; 9 positions match TRBD1. The germline V gene encodes CDR1 SGHRS and CDR2 YFSETQ. Trimming cost V 0 bases and J 0 bases; bases outside gene matches: 9. The CDR3 is 18 amino acids. CDR3 sequence: CASSLARTGDGANYGYTF. CDR3 nucleotides: TGCGCCAGCAGCTTGGCGAGGACAGGGGACGGAGCTAACTATGGCTACACCTTC.

Only one count was recorded for this clone. The J gene is TRBJ2-3, the V gene TRBV2; 9 nucleotides align to TRBD2. The germline CDR1 and CDR2 sequences are SNHLY and FYNNEI. CDR3 length equals 14 residues. The V and J ends lost 7 bases and 4 bases, in that order; junction bases with no gene match: 6. In nucleotides, the CDR3 is TGTGCCAGCACCCAAGGACTAGCGTCAGATACGCAGTATTTT. This codes for CASTQGLASDTQYF.

The chain couples TRBV9 to TRBJ2-7; TRBD2 is a possible D gene (7 bases). Trimming pared 0 bases from V and 3 bases from J, leaving 10 bases between. The CDR3 extends over 14 amino acids. Germline-derived CDR1 and CDR2 are SGDLS and YYNGEE. The CDR3 region is CASSVEAGHYEQYF. The DNA for the CDR3 is TGTGCCAGCAGCGTAGAAGCGGGACACTACGAGCAGTACTTC.

The V call is TRBV11-1, the J call TRBJ2-3; D call uncertain. V was trimmed by 5 bases and J by 0 bases, leaving 12 bases between them. Germline V gene sequence: CDR1 SGHAT, CDR2 FQDESV (reference sequence). The length of the CDR3 is 15 residues. The CDR3 DNA sequence: TGTGCCAGCAGCAAACGACCAATTAGCACAGATACGCAGTATTTT. As protein: CASSKRPISTDTQYF.

The J gene is TRBJ2-7, the V gene TRBV6-1; D may match TRBD1 or TRBD2 (5 bases each). V was clipped by 5 bases and J by 2 bases, with 10 bases between them. CDR1 and CDR2 (germline): MNHNS, SASEGT. The CDR3 runs 13 residues. The CDR3 nucleotides read TGTGCCAGCAGTCCCGGGACCGCCTACGAGCAGTACTTC. Protein product: CASSPGTAYEQYF.

This chain links TRBV2 with TRBJ2-7; 8 positions agree with TRBD2. CDR1 is SNHLY and CDR2 is FYNNEI in the germline V gene. This CDR3 comprises 13 residues. The trim removed 6 bases at V and 3 bases at J, leaving 4 bases unmatched. CDR3 protein: CASRAGGGYEQYF. The DNA for the CDR3 is TGTGCCAGCAGGGCGGGGGGAGGCTACGAGCAGTACTTC.

Many counts were recorded for this clone. This rearrangement joins TRBV9 to TRBJ1-3; no clear D. The CDR3 loop spans 16 amino acids. The germline V gene has CDR1 SGDLS and CDR2 YYNGEE. Trimming cost V 4 bases and J 3 bases, with 17 bases left between them. CDR3 amino acids: CASSPREGMGGNTIYF. CDR3 coding DNA: TGTGCCAGCAGCCCACGTGAGGGAATGGGTGGAAACACCATATATTTT.

The V and J genes are TRBV6-5 and TRBJ1-5; no firm D call. This CDR3 is built from 13 residues. CDR1 and CDR2 from the germline V gene are MNHEY and SVGAGI. V lost 11 bases to trimming and J lost 0 bases, with 11 bases between them. CDR3 DNA sequence: TGTGCCGTCGGGCCCCATAGCAATCAGCCCCAGCATTTT. This encodes CAVGPHSNQPQHF.

The chain carries TRBV7-9 and TRBJ2-3, with 7 bases fitting TRBD1. The CDR3 consists of 17 residues. J lost 0 bases, V lost 5 bases, and 11 bases had no gene match. Germline assignment: CDR1 SEHNR and CDR2 FQNEAQ (reference sequence). The CDR3 loop reads CASSRRRQGFSTDTQYF. The CDR3 nucleotides read TGTGCCAGCAGCCGAAGAAGACAGGGCTTTAGCACAGATACGCAGTATTTT. The full variable domain, with the rest looked up from reference TRBV7-9 and TRBJ2-3, is DTGVSQNPRHKITKRGQNVTFRCDPISEHNRLYWYRQTLGQGPEFLTYFQNEAQLEKSRLLSDRFSAERPKGSFSTLEIQRTEQGDSAMYLCASSRRRQGFSTDTQYFGPGTRLTVL.

The chain carries TRBV2 and TRBJ2-5; weak D call: TRBD2 (5 bases). Trimming shortened V by 8 bases and J by 0 bases, and 10 bases separated the two germline ends. The germline V gene encodes CDR1 SNHLY and CDR2 FYNNEI. The CDR3 consists of 13 residues. The CDR3 DNA reads as TGTGCCAGCGCCGAGGAGGACCAAGAGACCCAGTACTTC. Translating it yields CASAEEDQETQYF.

This chain joins TRBV7-3 and TRBJ1-6; tentatively, D is TRBD1 (6 bases). The germline V gene has CDR1 SGHTA and CDR2 FQGTGA. This CDR3 comprises 15 residues. With 2 bases removed from V and 1 base from J, the gap between germline ends came to 6 bases. The CDR3 region has the DNA TGTGCCAGCAGCTTAGACAGGTCCTATAATTCACCCCTCCACTTT. Encoded protein: CASSLDRSYNSPLHF.

This clone was seen more than once but under ten times. This chain uses TRBV9 with TRBJ2-7; 9 positions match TRBD2. Per germline, CDR1 SGDLS and CDR2 YYNGEE. J was trimmed by 7 bases and V by 7 bases; bases with no gene match: 9. The CDR3 is 13 residues long. CDR3 residues: CASASSGTLEQYF. In DNA, the CDR3 is TGTGCCAGCGCATCTAGCGGGACTTTGGAGCAGTACTTC. The whole variable domain, filled in from reference TRBV9 and TRBJ2-7, reads DSGVTQTPKHLITATGQRVTLRCSPRSGDLSVYWYQQSLDQGLQFLIQYYNGEERAKGNILERFSAQQFPDLHSELNLSSLELGDSALYFCASASSGTLEQYFGPGTRLTVT.

The V gene is TRBV9, the J gene TRBJ2-5; 12 bases match TRBD2. Unmatched junction bases numbered 4, after V lost 0 bases and J lost 1 base. This CDR3 contains 17 residues. Looked up from germline, CDR1 is SGDLS and CDR2 is YYNGEE. The CDR3 spells CASSVATTSGGQETQYF. The CDR3 DNA reads TGTGCCAGCAGCGTAGCTACGACTAGCGGGGGCCAAGAGACCCAGTACTTC.

The chain links TRBV6-1 to TRBJ1-3; unclear D gene. V was trimmed by 4 bases and J by 2 bases, leaving 6 bases between them. CDR1 and CDR2 from the germline V gene are MNHNS and SASEGT. The CDR3 is made up of 13 amino acids. The CDR3 sequence: CASSGRTGNTIYF. The CDR3, as DNA: TGTGCCAGCAGTGGTCGTACTGGAAACACCATATATTTT.

This clone was detected only a few times. The chain employs TRBV6-5 and TRBJ2-7; D may be TRBD2 (5 bases). Germline V gene data show CDR1 as MNHEY and CDR2 as SVGAGI. V was pared by 5 bases and J by 2 bases, with 13 bases between. The CDR3 sequence is 14 residues long. The chain's CDR3 is CASSPGAVPYEQYF. The DNA for the CDR3 is TGTGCCAGCAGTCCCGGAGCGGTTCCCTACGAGCAGTACTTC.

This rearrangement joins TRBV5-4 to TRBJ2-1; TRBD2 agrees at 8 bases. V lost 4 bases to trimming and J lost 4 bases; unmatched junction nucleotides: 10. The CDR3 is 16 amino acids. Germline CDR1 and CDR2: SGHNT and YYREEE (reference sequence). In DNA form, the CDR3 reads TGTGCCAGCAGCGGGCTGACTAGCGCCACGTACAATGAGCAGTTCTTC. Its translation is CASSGLTSATYNEQFF. Using reference TRBV5-4 and TRBJ2-1 for the parts outside the CDR3, the full variable domain is ETGVTQSPTHLIKTRGQQVTLRCSSQSGHNTVSWYQQALGQGPQFIFQYYREEENGRGNFPPRFSGLQFPNYSSELNVNALELDDSALYLCASSGLTSATYNEQFFGPGTRLTVL.

The V and J genes are TRBV19 and TRBJ1-2; tentatively, D is TRBD1 (6 bases). Germline V gives CDR1 LNHDA, CDR2 SQIVND (reference sequence). Trimming cost V 3 bases and J 6 bases, with 11 bases left between them. The CDR3 has 13 residues. The CDR3 is CASSMDSGNGYTF. The CDR3 region has the DNA TGTGCCAGTAGTATGGACAGTGGGAATGGCTACACCTTC. Full variable domain (rest looked up from reference TRBV19 and TRBJ1-2): DGGITQSPKYLFRKEGQNVTLSCEQNLNHDAMYWYRQDPGQGLRLIYYSQIVNDFQKGDIAEGYSVSREKKESFPLTVTSAQKNPTAFYLCASSMDSGNGYTFGSGTRLTVV.

The chain carries TRBV4-1 and TRBJ1-5, with 10 positions matching TRBD1. With 1 base clipped from V and 3 bases from J, the junction kept 6 bases outside the gene matches. Germline CDR1 and CDR2: MGHRA and YSYEKL. CDR3 size: 17 residues. CDR3 sequence (DNA): TGCGCCAGCAGCCAAGCCCTGGGACAGGGGTACAATCAGCCCCAGCATTTT. Its protein is CASSQALGQGYNQPQHF.

This chain joins TRBV29-1 and TRBJ1-1; D remains ambiguous. CDR1 and CDR2 (germline): SQVTM, ANQGSEA. The V end was cut by 6 bases, the J end by 5 bases, with 16 bases between. The CDR3 runs 13 residues. The CDR3 DNA reads TGCAGCGTCCAAAGCGCCGGGCGGACTGAAGCTTTCTTT. It codes for CSVQSAGRTEAFF.

V is TRBV15 and J is TRBJ2-7, with no clear D. Germline V lookup: CDR1 LNHNV, CDR2 YYDKDF (reference sequence). The ends were cut back, 0 bases at V and 6 bases at J, with 9 bases in the middle. CDR3 size: 13 residues. The CDR3 sequence: CATSRDPWVEQYF. CDR3 nucleotide sequence: TGTGCCACCAGCAGAGATCCCTGGGTCGAGCAGTACTTC.